The text below deals with one T cell receptor (beta chain). The antigen is not known. This sample was included in a study of shared clonotypes between healthy human individuals. Findings and limits, study-wide: The rarefaction results pointed to incomplete sorted-subset sequencing despite large depth. Sampling covered blood only; tissue repertoires likely differ.

The CDR3 contains 15 residues. CDR1 SEHNR and CDR2 FQNEAQ come from the germline V gene (reference sequence). V gave up 0 bases and J gave up 2 bases, with 8 bases separating them. Only in-frame clones appear in the TCRdb table, and some are missing; sequencing was by immunoSEQ multiplex PCR. The sample lists hundreds of thousands of clones, more than 75% occurring once. The material sequenced was memory CD8+ T cells sorted from blood. The subset is: CD45RO+ cells pooled with CCR7-negative TemRA cells. The receptor was isolated from a man between 18 and 29 years old in good health. The chain has TRBV7-9 and TRBJ2-1; D is unresolved. CDR3 sequence: CASSLARGAYNEQFF. DNA for the CDR3: TGTGCCAGCAGCTTAGCCCGCGGAGCCTACAATGAGCAGTTCTTC.